This is a list of T cell receptor beta chains from one sample in a study of cytomegalovirus exposure and HLA in healthy donors. Profiled with immunoSEQ multiplex PCR; TCRdb holds only in-frame clones, not every one. The table lists under 200,000 clones. Source material: PBMCs. The receptor source for this set is a man aged 25 to 45 in good health and CMV-seronegative. CDR3s include the opening cysteine and the closing phenylalanine or tryptophan. D genes are given only for firm matches.

CDR3 DNA,CDR3 protein,V gene,D gene,J gene
TGTGCCAGTAGTACCAGACAGTTTCAACCTAACTCTGGGGCCAACGTCCTGACTTTC,CASSTRQFQPNSGANVLTF,TRBV19,NA,TRBJ2-6
TGTGCCAGCAGCCAGGAAACTAGCGCGGGCGGCACAGATACGCAGTATTTT,CASSQETSAGGTDTQYF,TRBV4-2,TRBD2,TRBJ2-3
TGTGCCAGCAGTCCCACGGGGGGGTACACAGATACGCAGTATTTT,CASSPTGGYTDTQYF,TRBV27,TRBD2,TRBJ2-3
TGTGCTAGCCTCGAGACAGGAAAAGAGACCCAGTACTTC,CASLETGKETQYF,TRBV12-5,NA,TRBJ2-5
TGTGCCAGCAGACCCCAGGGGGACTCCTACGAGCAGTACTTC,CASRPQGDSYEQYF,TRBV27,TRBD1,TRBJ2-7
TGTGCCAGCAGCCTTGGCTGGACTAGCGGGAGATCCGGGGAGCTGTTTTTT,CASSLGWTSGRSGELFF,TRBV5-6,TRBD2,TRBJ2-2
TGTGCCAGCAGCTCCAGGGGGGCCACAGATACGCAGTATTTT,CASSSRGATDTQYF,TRBV7-9,NA,TRBJ2-3
TGTGCCATCTTACCGGGACTAGCGGGAGGAGGGTCATCCGGGGCCAACGTCCTGACTTTC,CAILPGLAGGGSSGANVLTF,TRBV10-3,TRBD2,TRBJ2-6
TGTGCCAGCAGTAATGGGGGGACTAGCGGGAGATTCTACAATGAGCAGTTCTTC,CASSNGGTSGRFYNEQFF,TRBV11-2,TRBD2,TRBJ2-1
TGTGCCAGCAGCCTAAACAATGAGCAGTTCTTC,CASSLNNEQFF,TRBV5-6,NA,TRBJ2-1
TGTGCCATCAGCCCAGGGATTGTCGACGAGCAGTACTTC,CAISPGIVDEQYF,TRBV10-3,NA,TRBJ2-7
TGTGCCAGCAGGGGAGGACAGGGGAATGCCTACGAGCAGTACTTC,CASRGGQGNAYEQYF,TRBV7-2,TRBD1,TRBJ2-7
TGTGCCATAAAACGGGACAACAATGGGAACACTGAAGCTTTCTTT,CAIKRDNNGNTEAFF,TRBV6-5,NA,TRBJ1-1
TGTGCCAGCAGTCCACGAGGTAGCTATCAGCCCCAGCATTTT,CASSPRGSYQPQHF,TRBV27,NA,TRBJ1-5
TGTGCCAGCAGCTTTGGGGAGGGATACGAGCAGTACTTC,CASSFGEGYEQYF,TRBV11-2,TRBD2,TRBJ2-7
TGTGCCAGTAGTATAAGGGACAGGGGTACTGAAGCTTTCTTT,CASSIRDRGTEAFF,TRBV19,TRBD1,TRBJ1-1
TGTGCCAGCTCCCCAACTAGCGGGGACTACGAGCAGTACTTC,CASSPTSGDYEQYF,TRBV18,TRBD2,TRBJ2-7
TGTGCCAGCAGTTTAGCGTTGTGGGAGACCCAGTACTTC,CASSLALWETQYF,TRBV27,NA,TRBJ2-5
TGTGCCAGCAGTTCTCCGGGGAGGGGAGCTTTCTTT,CASSSPGRGAFF,TRBV6-5,NA,TRBJ1-1
TGTGCCAGCAGCTTAAATGCGGGAGGGGACACCGGGGAGCTGTTTTTT,CASSLNAGGDTGELFF,TRBV7-3,TRBD2,TRBJ2-2
TGCGCCAGCAGCCAAGGAATCGCGGGAGGGGGTGGCAATGAGCAGTTCTTC,CASSQGIAGGGGNEQFF,TRBV4-3,TRBD2,TRBJ2-1
TGCGCCAGCAGCTTGGAGAGGTCTGGGGCCAACGTCCTGACTTTC,CASSLERSGANVLTF,TRBV5-1,NA,TRBJ2-6
TGTGCCAGCAGCTTGTTCCTAGCTCCCAGCACAGATACGCAGTATTTT,CASSLFLAPSTDTQYF,TRBV5-6,NA,TRBJ2-3
TGCGCCAGCAGCCAAGGGGCAGGGAAATTAACTGAAGCTTTCTTT,CASSQGAGKLTEAFF,TRBV4-3,NA,TRBJ1-1
TGTGCCATCAGTGTTGGACAGGAAGGCACCGGGGAGCTGTTTTTT,CAISVGQEGTGELFF,TRBV10-3,TRBD1,TRBJ2-2
TGTGCCAGCAGTCTACAGGGGGCTGGAAACACCATATATTTT,CASSLQGAGNTIYF,TRBV6-5,TRBD1,TRBJ1-3
TGTGCCAGCTCACCTAGCGGGATGGGAGATACGCAGTATTTT,CASSPSGMGDTQYF,TRBV18,TRBD2,TRBJ2-3
TGTGCCAGCAGCCGGACACCGGGACACGAGATACGCAAGCAGTACTTC,CASSRTPGHEIRKQYF,TRBV11-2,NA,TRBJ2-7
TGTGCCAGCAGGGGACTCACCTTACCCGGGGAGCTGTTTTTT,CASRGLTLPGELFF,TRBV28,NA,TRBJ2-2
TGTGCCACCAGCAGAGAGGGGGCGGCAGCAATCACAGATACGCAGTATTTT,CATSREGAAAITDTQYF,TRBV15,NA,TRBJ2-3
TGTGCCAGCAGGTTGAGAGGGGGCGTCAACGAGCAGTACTTC,CASRLRGGVNEQYF,TRBV5-6,TRBD1,TRBJ2-7
TGCGCCAGCAGCCAGCTTAGCGGGAGGGCCGAAGATACGCAGTATTTT,CASSQLSGRAEDTQYF,TRBV4-3,TRBD2,TRBJ2-3
TGTGCCAGCAGCTCGCTGTTTCAGGGACAGGGGCTCGAGCAGTACTTC,CASSSLFQGQGLEQYF,TRBV11-2,TRBD1,TRBJ2-7
TGTGCCAGCAGCTTAGGCAGGGACTATAATTCACCCCTCCACTTT,CASSLGRDYNSPLHF,TRBV7-9,NA,TRBJ1-6
TGTGCCAGCAGTTTACCGGGACACGTGAACTATGGCTACACCTTC,CASSLPGHVNYGYTF,TRBV6-6,NA,TRBJ1-2
TGCGCCAGCAGCTTACAGGGTTTCGGCACTGAAGCTTTCTTT,CASSLQGFGTEAFF,TRBV5-1,NA,TRBJ1-1
TGTGCCAGCAGCCCCGGTTTTATGCAGGGTGAAAAACTGTTTTTT,CASSPGFMQGEKLFF,TRBV7-2,NA,TRBJ1-4
TGCGCCAGCAGACCCTACGGGAGGGAGAACACCGGGGAGCTGTTTTTT,CASRPYGRENTGELFF,TRBV5-1,TRBD2,TRBJ2-2
TGCGCCAGCAGCCAAGACCGAGAGACAGGGCCCCAAGAGACCCAGTACTTC,CASSQDRETGPQETQYF,TRBV4-1,TRBD1,TRBJ2-5
TGTGCCAGCAGGGAAGACAGCGTTTCGTGGGAGCAGTACTTC,CASREDSVSWEQYF,TRBV2,NA,TRBJ2-5
TGTGCCAGTAGTACCCTGGGCGTGACAAGGAATCAGCCCCAGCATTTT,CASSTLGVTRNQPQHF,TRBV19,NA,TRBJ1-5
TGTGCCAGCAGTTTAGGACAGGTGAAGGGTCAGCCCCAGCATTTT,CASSLGQVKGQPQHF,TRBV27,TRBD1,TRBJ1-5
TGTGCCATCAAGCAGGGACAGGACAATGAGCAGTTCTTC,CAIKQGQDNEQFF,TRBV10-3,TRBD1,TRBJ2-1
TGCGCCAGCAGCGCCCTCCGGGATACGCAGTATTTT,CASSALRDTQYF,TRBV5-1,NA,TRBJ2-3
TGCGCCAGCAGCTTGAGTGGGAGCTCAGATACGCAGTATTTT,CASSLSGSSDTQYF,TRBV5-1,NA,TRBJ2-3
TGTGCCAGCAGCAGTAGACTCGGCGCACATATGAACACTGAAGCTTTCTTT,CASSSRLGAHMNTEAFF,TRBV21-1,NA,TRBJ1-1
TGTGCCAGTAGTCGAGCTAGCGGTGGGCCAGATACGCAGTATTTT,CASSRASGGPDTQYF,TRBV19,TRBD2,TRBJ2-3
TGTGCCAGCAGCCGGGGACAGCTCAATCAGCCCCAGCATTTT,CASSRGQLNQPQHF,TRBV7-2,TRBD1,TRBJ1-5
TGTGCCAGCAGCTCACAGGCCGACTATGGCTACACCTTC,CASSSQADYGYTF,TRBV5-6,NA,TRBJ1-2
TGCGCCAGCAGCTTGGAGAGCTCCGGGGAGCTGTTTTTT,CASSLESSGELFF,TRBV5-1,NA,TRBJ2-2